This T cell receptor (beta chain) is drawn from a study of T-cell memory formation after mild COVID-19 (dated by TCRdb to the early 2020s). A note on the overall study: TCR sequence clusters from the two donors were largely donor specific. T-cell clones expanding and contracting after mild COVID-19 in a couple of donors were tracked by longitudinal TCRalpha and TCRbeta repertoire sequencing. The cohort comprised two young, previously healthy adult volunteers, one female and one male. General conclusions and limits of the study: Only a couple of mild cases were covered by the study, and larger cohorts that include severe cases with pre-infection samples were considered necessary. Some responding clones were detected in pre-infection memory, which suggested that pre-existing cross-reactive memory T cells had joined the SARS-CoV-2 response. Balanced CD4/CD8 phenotypes were observed for clones contracting from day 15 to 85, whereas a bias towards CD4+ was observed for a second wave of clones expanding from day 15 to 37. The second-wave clones that peaked on day 37 were not confirmed to be SARS-CoV-2 specific. Contracting CD4+ clones turned up mainly in the CM and EM memory subsets, whereas EMRA was where CD8+ clones were enriched.

PBMCs were isolated by Ficoll-Paque density gradient centrifugation. The CDR3 contains 12 residues, cysteine and phenylalanine counted. The kept DNA is CDR3 alone, 36 bases in frame from the first base. The germline V gene (reference sequence) provides CDR1 LGHDT and CDR2 YNNKEL. V drops 3 bases and J drops 10 bases, leaving 11 bases in between. Sequencing was carried out with an Illumina NovaSeq 6000. TCRalpha and TCRbeta cDNA libraries were constructed by 5'RACE with constant-segment primers, with sample barcodes and unique molecular identifiers being introduced. Trizol reagent was used to extract RNA from every sample. Libraries were amplified in two PCR steps, with a second sample barcode and Illumina TruSeq adapters added in the second step. Sequencing of the libraries was done on an Illumina NovaSeq, producing 2 x 150 bp paired-end reads. Concerning the study's data processing: Reads were demultiplexed and collapsed into UMI-guided consensus sequences with migec v1.2.7. Using mixcr v2.1.11, UMI consensuses were aligned to TRA and TRB V and J templates and then assembled into clonotypes. Expanded or contracted clonotypes were those called significant by both edgeR and NoisET, with noise models trained on biological replicates. edgeR calls used a false discovery rate-adjusted p below 0.01 and a log2 fold-change threshold of 1. As an exploratory analysis of dynamics, PCA with hierarchical clustering was applied to max-normalized trajectories of the 1000 most abundant clonotypes. The CD4 or CD8 phenotype of responding clones was assigned using the separately sequenced CD4+ and CD8+ repertoires. TCRdb passed the public sequencing reads through fastp at Q25 and MiXCR, retaining productive beta sequences. Under each unique CDR3 protein, matching rows form one entry showing the most common genes and DNA. V and J calls and clone size were set by TCRdb, not the authors. The sample yields 160,000 or so distinct CDR3 sequences; about 28% were counted once. 12% of the sample belongs to the ten largest clones.

This clonotype was seen only a few times. Its antigen is still unknown. The sample holds no much larger clone one base away, and base qualities are not on file. The origin of this receptor is an adult woman who had mild COVID-19 (a few samples of this study predate the infection). The sample titles of this study are shuffled in the database, so cell type and time point are left out; the donor was told from shared clones. In this chain, TRBV3-1 is recombined with TRBJ2-3; the D gene is possibly TRBD1 or TRBD2, each agreeing over 5 bases. What was sequenced was PBMCs or a T cell subset sorted from them (not recorded which). The CDR3 is CASSHSGAAQYF. DNA sequence: TGTGCCAGCAGCCATTCCGGGGCGGCGCAGTATTTT.